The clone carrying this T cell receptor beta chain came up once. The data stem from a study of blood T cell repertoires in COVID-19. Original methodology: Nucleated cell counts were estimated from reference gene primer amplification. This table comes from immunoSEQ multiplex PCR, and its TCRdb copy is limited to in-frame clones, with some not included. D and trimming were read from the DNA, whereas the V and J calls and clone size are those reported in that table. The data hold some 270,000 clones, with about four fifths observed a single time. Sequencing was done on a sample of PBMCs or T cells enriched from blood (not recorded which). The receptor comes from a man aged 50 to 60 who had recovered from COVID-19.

The CDR3 protein is CASSQGRGYTF. CDR3 DNA sequence: TGTGCCAGCAGCCAGGGTCGAGGCTACACCTTC. The V gene is TRBV6-5, the J gene TRBJ1-2, with a tentative D call TRBD1 (5 bases). The CDR3 totals 11 residues. Germline V lookup: CDR1 MNHEY, CDR2 SVGAGI. V lost 6 bases and J 8 bases, leaving 10 bases between the germline ends.